Shown below are 2 T cell receptor beta chains from a single sample sequenced in a study of shared clonotypes between healthy human individuals. The assay was immunoSEQ multiplex PCR, and TCRdb's table has in-frame clones only and misses some. The repertoire consists of approximately 340,000 clones, with about 73% occurring once and the leading ten covering about 10%. The sequencing input was memory CD4+ T cells sorted from blood. The subset is: CD45RA-negative fraction. The receptor set was obtained from a man aged 30 to 39 in good health.

The rearrangement uses TRBV30 and TRBJ2-3; TRBD1 agrees at 10 bases. Trimming removed 5 bases from V and 1 base from J; junction bases left unmatched: 0. The length of the CDR3 is 13 residues. Germline assignment: CDR1 GTSNPN and CDR2 SVGIG (reference sequence). The CDR3 loop is CAWGTGGTDTQYF. In nucleotides, the CDR3 is TGTGCCTGGGGGACAGGGGGCACAGATACGCAGTATTTT.

This rearrangement joins TRBV18 to TRBJ2-5; D gene ambiguous. CDR1 and CDR2 from the germline V gene are KGHSH and LQKENI. V lost 3 bases to trimming and J lost 1 base, with 9 bases between them. The CDR3 is 14 residues long. The CDR3 bases are TGTGCCAGCTCACCGCCTAATACCCAAGAGACCCAGTACTTC. It specifies CASSPPNTQETQYF. Full variable domain (rest looked up from reference TRBV18 and TRBJ2-5): NAGVMQNPRHLVRRRGQEARLRCSPMKGHSHVYWYRQLPEEGLKFMVYLQKENIIDESGMPKERFSAEFPKEGPSILRIQQVVRGDSAAYFCASSPPNTQETQYFGPGTRLLVL.